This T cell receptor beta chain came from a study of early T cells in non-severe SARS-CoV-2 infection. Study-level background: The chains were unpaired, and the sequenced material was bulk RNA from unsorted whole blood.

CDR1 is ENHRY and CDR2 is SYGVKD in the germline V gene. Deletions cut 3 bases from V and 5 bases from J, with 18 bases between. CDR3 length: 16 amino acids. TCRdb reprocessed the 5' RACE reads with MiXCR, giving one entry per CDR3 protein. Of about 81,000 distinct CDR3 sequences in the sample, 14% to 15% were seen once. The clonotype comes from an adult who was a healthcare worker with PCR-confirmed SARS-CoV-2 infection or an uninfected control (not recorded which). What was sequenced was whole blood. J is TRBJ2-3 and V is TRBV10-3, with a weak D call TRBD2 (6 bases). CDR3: CAISEGGRPGQDTQYF. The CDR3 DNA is TGTGCCATCAGTGAAGGAGGGCGCCCAGGGCAAGATACGCAGTATTTT.